This TCR beta chain was sequenced in a study of PD-1 blockade in classical Hodgkin lymphoma. The germline V gene encodes CDR1 SGHRS and CDR2 YFSETQ. The germline V and J ends were trimmed by 4 bases and 4 bases, with 14 bases remaining between them. The CDR3 has 14 amino acids. Every patient experienced relapse after autologous stem cell transplantation, and brentuximab vedotin exposure varied. Study conclusions and caveats: The baseline diversity of complete responders showed similarity to that of newly diagnosed patients. Healthy donors reportedly exceeded newly diagnosed patients in baseline TCR diversity. Individuals who commenced nivolumab within less than 1 year of ASCT were excluded.

This clone was detected only a few times. Its target is not known. Here immunoSEQ multiplex PCR was the method, and the copy in TCRdb shows in-frame clones only, minus some. The repertoire holds about 43,000 clones, with approximately 73% as singletons. This TCR was sampled from a human donor with classical Hodgkin lymphoma. The sample consisted of peripheral blood mononuclear cells (PBMCs), taken at baseline. The J gene is TRBJ1-2, the V gene TRBV5-1, with TRBD1 as a possible D gene (6 bases). The CDR3: CASSHGQTRYGYTF. In DNA form, the CDR3 reads TGCGCCAGCAGCCACGGACAGACCCGCTATGGCTACACCTTC.